This TCR beta chain came from a study of blood T cell repertoires in COVID-19. Study-level information: Acute-phase and convalescent COVID-19 samples originated in the United States, Italy and Spain.

Germline V gene data show CDR1 as SGHKS and CDR2 as YYEKEE (reference sequence). This CDR3 has 14 residues. With 0 bases removed from V and 0 bases from J, the gap between germline ends came to 6 bases. Original analysis: By means of reference gene primer amplification, nucleated cell counts were estimated. Some clones are missing from TCRdb's copy, which holds only in-frame ones; the method was immunoSEQ multiplex PCR. The DNA gave D and trimming, while V, J and clone size come from that table. The repertoire holds 100,000 or so clones, with 91% as singletons. The sample comprised peripheral blood. The TCR comes from a man aged 50 to 59 with acute or convalescent COVID-19. The chain employs TRBV5-5 and TRBJ2-5; D call uncertain. CDR3 bases: TGTGCCAGCAGCTTGGGTCAGAACCAAGAGACCCAGTACTTC. This encodes CASSLGQNQETQYF. Full variable domain (outside the CDR3, taken from reference TRBV5-5 and TRBJ2-5): DAGVTQSPTHLIKTRGQQVTLRCSPISGHKSVSWYQQVLGQGPQFIFQYYEKEERGRGNFPDRFSARQFPNYSSELNVNALLLGDSALYLCASSLGQNQETQYFGPGTRLLVL.